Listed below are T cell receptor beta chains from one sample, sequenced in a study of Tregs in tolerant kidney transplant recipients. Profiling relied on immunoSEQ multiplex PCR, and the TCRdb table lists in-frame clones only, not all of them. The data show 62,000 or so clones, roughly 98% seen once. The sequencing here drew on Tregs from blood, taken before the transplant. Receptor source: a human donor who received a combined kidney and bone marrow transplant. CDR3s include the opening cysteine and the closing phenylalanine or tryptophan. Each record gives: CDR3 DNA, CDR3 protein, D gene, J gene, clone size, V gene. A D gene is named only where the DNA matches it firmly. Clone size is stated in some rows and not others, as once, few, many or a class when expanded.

CDR3nt: TGTGCCATCAGTGACCGCGACATATTCAACTATGGCTACACCTTC
CDR3aa: CAISDRDIFNYGYTF
d_gene: -
j_gene: TRBJ1-2
abundance: -
v_gene: TRBV10-3

CDR3nt: TGTGCCAGCAGCTTAGATCATCCAGGGAACACTGAAGCTTTCTTT
CDR3aa: CASSLDHPGNTEAFF
d_gene: -
j_gene: TRBJ1-1
abundance: -
v_gene: TRBV7-2

CDR3nt: TGTGCCAGCAGCTTGGGCGTTAACTACGAGCAGTACTTC
CDR3aa: CASSLGVNYEQYF
d_gene: -
j_gene: TRBJ2-7
abundance: -
v_gene: TRBV7-3

CDR3nt: TGTGCCAGCAGCTATGGCCGAGGGGGCAGTGCACCCCTCCACTTT
CDR3aa: CASSYGRGGSAPLHF
d_gene: TRBD1
j_gene: TRBJ1-6
abundance: -
v_gene: TRBV13

CDR3nt: TGTGCCACCAGCAAGAAGAGAACGGCGGGGGTGAACACTGAAGCTTTCTTT
CDR3aa: CATSKKRTAGVNTEAFF
d_gene: -
j_gene: TRBJ1-1
abundance: -
v_gene: TRBV15

CDR3nt: TGTGCCTGGAGTTTGGAGCTATTCTACAATGAGCAGTTCTTC
CDR3aa: CAWSLELFYNEQFF
d_gene: -
j_gene: TRBJ2-1
abundance: -
v_gene: TRBV30

CDR3nt: TGCGCCAGCAGCCAAAGCGAATTCTGGGATGAGCAGTTCTTC
CDR3aa: CASSQSEFWDEQFF
d_gene: -
j_gene: TRBJ2-1
abundance: -
v_gene: TRBV4-1

CDR3nt: TGTGCCAGCAGCCAAATGGGGGGGAGGTACGACGAGCAGTACTTC
CDR3aa: CASSQMGGRYDEQYF
d_gene: TRBD2
j_gene: TRBJ2-7
abundance: -
v_gene: TRBV7-3

CDR3nt: TGTGCCAGCAGCTCTAGCGGGAGTTACAATGAGCAGTTCTTC
CDR3aa: CASSSSGSYNEQFF
d_gene: TRBD2
j_gene: TRBJ2-1
abundance: -
v_gene: TRBV11-3

CDR3nt: TGTGCCAGCAGATCACGGACCGGGGAGCTGTTTTTT
CDR3aa: CASRSRTGELFF
d_gene: -
j_gene: TRBJ2-2
abundance: -
v_gene: TRBV27

CDR3nt: TGTGCCAGCTCACCAGGGACTAGCGGGATCCCAGATACGCAGTATTTT
CDR3aa: CASSPGTSGIPDTQYF
d_gene: TRBD2
j_gene: TRBJ2-3
abundance: -
v_gene: TRBV18

CDR3nt: TGTGCCAGCAGGAGCTCCTACAATGAGCAGTTCTTC
CDR3aa: CASRSSYNEQFF
d_gene: -
j_gene: TRBJ2-1
abundance: -
v_gene: TRBV9

CDR3nt: TGTGCCAGCAGTTACTCGGGCATCTACGAGCAGTACTTC
CDR3aa: CASSYSGIYEQYF
d_gene: -
j_gene: TRBJ2-7
abundance: -
v_gene: TRBV6-6

CDR3nt: TGTGCCAGCAGTGCGCGGGGGGCATTACGGAATGAGCAGTTCTTC
CDR3aa: CASSARGALRNEQFF
d_gene: TRBD2
j_gene: TRBJ2-1
abundance: once
v_gene: TRBV6-4

CDR3nt: TGTGCCAGCAGTTATTCTAAACAGGGAAACACTGAAGCTTTCTTT
CDR3aa: CASSYSKQGNTEAFF
d_gene: -
j_gene: TRBJ1-1
abundance: -
v_gene: TRBV27

CDR3nt: TGTGCCAGCAGCTTCTTGGGCAGGGTGAGGGATACGCAGTATTTT
CDR3aa: CASSFLGRVRDTQYF
d_gene: -
j_gene: TRBJ2-3
abundance: -
v_gene: TRBV7-3

CDR3nt: TGTGCCAGCAGCCCCCAAGGCGACCAGGGGCTAATAACCGGGGAGCTGTTTTTT
CDR3aa: CASSPQGDQGLITGELFF
d_gene: -
j_gene: TRBJ2-2
abundance: -
v_gene: TRBV7-2

CDR3nt: TGCGCCAGCAGTGAGTTCCGGGGAGACACTGAAGCTTTCTTT
CDR3aa: CASSEFRGDTEAFF
d_gene: -
j_gene: TRBJ1-1
abundance: -
v_gene: TRBV10-2

CDR3nt: TGTGCCAGCAGTTTCCCTGGGAGGGATACGCAGTATTTT
CDR3aa: CASSFPGRDTQYF
d_gene: -
j_gene: TRBJ2-3
abundance: -
v_gene: TRBV6-5

CDR3nt: TGTGCCAGCAGTGAAGCGCTTGGCGGGGGGGCCGGGGAGCAGTTCTTC
CDR3aa: CASSEALGGGAGEQFF
d_gene: TRBD2
j_gene: TRBJ2-1
abundance: -
v_gene: TRBV6-1